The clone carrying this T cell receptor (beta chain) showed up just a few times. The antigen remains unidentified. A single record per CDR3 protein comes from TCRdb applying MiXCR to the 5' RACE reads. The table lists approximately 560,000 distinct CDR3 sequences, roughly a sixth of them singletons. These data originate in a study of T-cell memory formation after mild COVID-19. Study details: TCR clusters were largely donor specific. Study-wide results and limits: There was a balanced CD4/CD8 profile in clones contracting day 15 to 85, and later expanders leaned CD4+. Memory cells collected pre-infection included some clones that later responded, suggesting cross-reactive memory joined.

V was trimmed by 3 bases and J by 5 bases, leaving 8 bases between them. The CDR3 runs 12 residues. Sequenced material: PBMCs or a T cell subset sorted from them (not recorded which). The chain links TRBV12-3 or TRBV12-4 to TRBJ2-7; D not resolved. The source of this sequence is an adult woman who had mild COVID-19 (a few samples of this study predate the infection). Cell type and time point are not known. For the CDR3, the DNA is TGTGCCAGCAGTTTTGTTGCCAACGAGCAGTACTTC. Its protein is CASSFVANEQYF.